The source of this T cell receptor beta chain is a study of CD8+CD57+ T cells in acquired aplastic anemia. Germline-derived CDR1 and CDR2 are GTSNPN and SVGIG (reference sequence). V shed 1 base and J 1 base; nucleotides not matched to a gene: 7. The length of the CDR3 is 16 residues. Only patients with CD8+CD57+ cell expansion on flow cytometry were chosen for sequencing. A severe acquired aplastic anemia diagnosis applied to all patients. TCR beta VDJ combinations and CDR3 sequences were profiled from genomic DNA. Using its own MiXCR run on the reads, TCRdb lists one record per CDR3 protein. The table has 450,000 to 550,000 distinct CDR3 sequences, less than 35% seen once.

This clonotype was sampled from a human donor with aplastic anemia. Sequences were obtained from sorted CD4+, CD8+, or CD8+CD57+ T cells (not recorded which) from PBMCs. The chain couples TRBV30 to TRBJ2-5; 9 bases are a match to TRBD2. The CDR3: CAWSAGSGGSQETQYF. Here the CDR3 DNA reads TGTGCCTGGAGTGCAGGTAGCGGGGGCAGCCAAGAGACCCAGTACTTC.